Below, 15 T cell receptor beta chains from the same sample are listed, as sequenced in a study of human T cells and chemical hapten exposure. Each CDR3 protein gets one entry after TCRdb re-called the RACE reads with MiXCR. The table includes around 250,000 distinct CDR3 sequences, about 8.6% detected once. Time point specified: pre-sensitization, week 0. Treatment indicated: therapeutic diphenylcyclopropenone sensitization with weekly scalp DPC. Specimen: whole blood, collected in connection with sensitization to the hapten diphenylcyclopropenone (DPC). Receptor source: a woman in her forties with alopecia areata. Some clones in this sample may be carry-over from other donors' samples.

A word on this clonotype: Possible read error: a much larger clone is one base away. The J gene is TRBJ2-3, the V gene TRBV5-1; TRBD1 aligns across 7 bases. Germline V gene data show CDR1 as SGHRS and CDR2 as YFSETQ. This CDR3 spans 15 amino acids. The DNA for the CDR3 is TGCGCCAACAGCTTGAAGGGGGCCTACACAGATACGCAGTATTTT. Protein product: CANSLKGAYTDTQYF.

The J gene is TRBJ2-7, the V gene TRBV12-3 or TRBV12-4; the D is unclear. This CDR3 has 12 residues. V lost 1 base and J lost 8, with 9 bases in between. CDR3 bases: TGTGCCAGCAGTTTAGGTCCAGCCCAGCAGTACTTC. Translated, it gives CASSLGPAQQYF.

This chain uses TRBV20-1 with TRBJ2-4, with D perhaps TRBD1 (6 bases). Germline V gives CDR1 DFQATT, CDR2 SNEGSKA (reference sequence). The V gene lost 0 bases and the J gene lost 1 base, with 10 bases spanning the gap. The CDR3 covers 15 residues. The CDR3 DNA reads as TGCAGTGCTAGAGATGGGGGCGACGCCAAAAACATTCAGTACTTC. Its protein product is CSARDGGDAKNIQYF.

This rearrangement joins TRBV3-1 to TRBJ2-7; unclear D gene. CDR1 is LGHDT, CDR2 YNNKEL, per germline (reference sequence). Trimming removed 1 base from V and 3 bases from J, with 4 bases in between. The CDR3 consists of 12 residues. This CDR3 reads CASSQAVYEQYF. For the CDR3, the DNA is TGTGCCAGCAGCCAAGCAGTCTACGAGCAGTACTTC.

This clonotype was detected a few times. The rearrangement uses TRBV20-1 and TRBJ2-1; 12 nucleotides agree with TRBD2. After removal of 5 bases from V and 3 bases from J, the junction contained 11 bases not matched to a gene. This CDR3 is built from 17 residues. Germline lookup yields CDR1 DFQATT and CDR2 SNEGSKA (reference sequence). The CDR3 loop reads CSAPTRLAGVDYNEQFF. CDR3 DNA sequence: TGCAGTGCTCCCACCCGACTAGCGGGAGTTGACTACAATGAGCAGTTCTTC.

This clonotype was seen many times. The chain couples TRBV7-9 to TRBJ2-7, with 7 nucleotides matching TRBD1. V lost 1 base and J lost 2; bases outside the gene matches: 5. CDR3 length equals 15 residues. Looked up from germline, CDR1 is SEHNR and CDR2 is FQNEAQ (reference sequence). CDR3 residues: CASSLGWDSPYEQYF. CDR3 nucleotides: TGTGCCAGCAGCTTAGGTTGGGACAGCCCCTACGAGCAGTACTTC.

This chain joins TRBV28 and TRBJ2-4, with 8 bases that match TRBD1. CDR3 length: 15 residues. Germline-derived CDR1 and CDR2 are MDHEN and SYDVKM. With 4 bases clipped from V and 7 bases from J, the junction kept 9 bases outside the gene matches. The CDR3 loop is CASSSPGTGSNIQYF. CDR3 bases: TGTGCCAGCAGTTCCCCGGGGACAGGAAGCAACATTCAGTACTTC.

V gene TRBV20-1 combines with J gene TRBJ2-3; the D gene could be TRBD1 or TRBD2 (5 bases each). V lost 6 bases, J lost 3 bases, and 22 bases lay in between. CDR3 length equals 16 residues. CDR1 is DFQATT and CDR2 is SNEGSKA in the germline V gene (reference sequence). CDR3 in amino acids: CSAARPGRKATDTQYF. The CDR3 DNA follows: TGCAGTGCCGCAAGACCGGGACGAAAGGCGACAGATACGCAGTATTTT.

The V and J genes are TRBV4-1 and TRBJ2-2, with D possibly called TRBD1 or TRBD2 (5 bases each). V was pared by 1 base and J by 0 bases, with 12 bases between. This CDR3 is built from 17 residues. Looked up from germline, CDR1 is MGHRA and CDR2 is YSYEKL. In DNA form, the CDR3 reads TGCGCCAGCAGCCAAGGGGGCCGAGGGGCGAACACCGGGGAGCTGTTTTTT. This encodes CASSQGGRGANTGELFF.

This clonotype showed up many times. The genes are TRBV6-6 and TRBJ2-7; D is unresolved. The CDR3 spans 14 residues. V was shortened by 2 bases and J by 2 bases, with 10 bases between the two germline ends. From germline, CDR1 is MNHNY and CDR2 SVGAGI (reference sequence). CDR3 amino acids: CASSYQDGPYEQYF. The CDR3 nucleotides read TGTGCCAGCAGTTACCAGGACGGTCCCTACGAGCAGTACTTC.

The gene calls are TRBV29-1 and TRBJ2-1; D is possibly TRBD2 (6 bases). Germline CDR1 is SQVTM and CDR2 is ANQGSEA. Trimming pared 5 bases from V and 8 bases from J, leaving 13 bases between. CDR3 length: 12 residues. CDR3 coding DNA: TGCAGCGTTCGGAGGGCTCAAGATGAGCAGTTCTTC. Its translation: CSVRRAQDEQFF.

V gene TRBV2 combines with J gene TRBJ2-7, with D possibly matching TRBD2 (5 bases). The germline V gene encodes CDR1 SNHLY and CDR2 FYNNEI. The V gene lost 7 bases and the J gene lost 3 bases, with 16 bases spanning the gap. The CDR3 spans 14 residues. CDR3 nucleotide sequence: TGTGCCAGCATGCCGGGAAGCCCGGGCTACGAGCAGTACTTC. Protein: CASMPGSPGYEQYF.

DNA for the CDR3: TGTGCCAGCAGCTTCGGGGGAGGTCTACCAGATACGCAGTATTTT. This translates into CASSFGGGLPDTQYF. V usage is TRBV7-3 and J usage is TRBJ2-3, with D perhaps matching TRBD2 (6 bases). V dropped 3 bases and J dropped 4 bases, with 14 bases sitting between them. CDR1 is SGHTA, CDR2 FQGTGA, per germline. CDR3 length: 15 residues.

The rearrangement joins TRBV7-2 to TRBJ2-1; TRBD2 aligns across 7 bases. The CDR3 consists of 14 residues. Germline V gene sequence: CDR1 SGHTA, CDR2 FQGNSA. The V and J ends lost 1 base and 6 bases, in that order; junction bases with no gene match: 3. The DNA for the CDR3 is TGTGCCAGCAGCTTAGGTCCGGGGGGCAATGAGCAGTTCTTC. This sequence encodes CASSLGPGGNEQFF.

Ten or more counts support this clonotype. The rearrangement joins TRBV30 to TRBJ1-5; no firm D call. CDR3 length: 13 residues. Germline CDR1 is GTSNPN and CDR2 is SVGIG (reference sequence). Trimming removed 0 bases from V and 5 bases from J, with 8 bases in between. In DNA form, the CDR3 reads TGTGCCTGGAGTGTAAGTGGGTATCAGCCCCAGCATTTT. Translated, it gives CAWSVSGYQPQHF. Variable domain in full (rest from reference TRBV30 and TRBJ1-5): SQTIHQWPATLVQPVGSPLSLECTVEGTSNPNLYWYRQAAGRGLQLLFYSVGIGQISSEVPQNLSASRPQDRQFILSSKKLLLSDSGFYLCAWSVSGYQPQHFGDGTRLSIL.